The rows below give T cell receptor beta chains drawn from one sample of a study of cytomegalovirus exposure and HLA in healthy donors. Generated by immunoSEQ multiplex PCR, the TCRdb table keeps only in-frame clones and is missing some. The sample includes 180,000 or so clones, 77% of them seen just once. Sample: PBMCs. The receptors were sampled from a man younger than 35 in good health and CMV-seronegative. Each CDR3 is given with its conserved first and last residue. Fields, in order: D gene, clone size, V gene, J gene, CDR3 protein, CDR3 DNA. A D gene is named only where the DNA matches it firmly. Rows give clone size only sometimes, using once, few, many, or a class for an expanded clone.

.	.	TRBV6-1	TRBJ2-7	CASSEDAGAGGEQYF	TGTGCCAGCAGTGAAGACGCGGGCGCCGGGGGTGAGCAGTACTTC
.	.	TRBV30	TRBJ1-2	CAWTGRGREYGYTF	TGTGCCTGGACAGGGAGGGGGAGGGAGTATGGCTACACCTTC
TRBD1	.	TRBV9	TRBJ1-1	CASSVEGQGYTEAFF	TGTGCCAGCAGCGTAGAGGGACAGGGATACACTGAAGCTTTCTTT
.	once	TRBV4-1	TRBJ2-6	CASSQGRASGANVLTF	TGCGCCAGCAGCCAAGGTCGAGCCTCTGGGGCCAACGTCCTGACTTTC
.	.	TRBV7-8	TRBJ1-5	CASSFRDSNQPQHF	TGTGCCAGCAGCTTCAGGGATAGCAATCAGCCCCAGCATTTT
TRBD2	few	TRBV4-2	TRBJ2-1	CASSPSLAGQTYNEQFF	TGTGCCAGCAGCCCGAGTCTAGCGGGGCAAACTTACAATGAGCAGTTCTTC
TRBD2	.	TRBV7-9	TRBJ2-1	CASSLTRGVGYNEQFF	TGTGCCAGCAGCTTAACCCGGGGGGTAGGCTACAATGAGCAGTTCTTC
TRBD2	few	TRBV27	TRBJ2-7	CASSPGLVAYEQYF	TGTGCCAGCAGTCCGGGACTAGTGGCCTACGAGCAGTACTTC
.	.	TRBV6-5	TRBJ1-1	CASSYAGDTNTEAFF	TGTGCCAGCAGTTATGCTGGGGACACGAACACTGAAGCTTTCTTT
.	.	TRBV9	TRBJ1-1	CASSSSRAGSMAEAFF	TGTGCCAGCAGCTCCAGCCGAGCAGGGTCGATGGCTGAAGCTTTCTTT
TRBD1	.	TRBV5-6	TRBJ1-2	CASSLDRGNGYTF	TGTGCCAGCAGCTTGGACAGGGGGAATGGCTACACCTTC
.	.	TRBV7-8	TRBJ1-2	CASSLRTDMYYGYTF	TGTGCCAGCAGCTTACGGACAGATATGTACTATGGCTACACCTTC
TRBD1	.	TRBV5-4	TRBJ1-1	CASSLVVTGGTEAFF	TGTGCCAGCAGCTTGGTCGTAACAGGGGGCACTGAAGCTTTCTTT
TRBD1	.	TRBV5-5	TRBJ1-2	CASSSTGTNYGYTF	TGTGCCAGCAGCTCGACAGGGACGAACTATGGCTACACCTTC
.	few	TRBV2	TRBJ2-7	CASSELQPTSYEQYF	TGTGCCAGCAGTGAACTTCAGCCGACATCCTACGAGCAGTACTTC
.	.	TRBV7-2	TRBJ2-3	CASSPGGTDTQYF	TGTGCCAGCAGCCCCGGCGGGACTGATACGCAGTATTTT
.	few	TRBV9	TRBJ1-2	CASSEAGSVYGYTF	TGTGCCAGCAGCGAGGCAGGGTCCGTCTATGGCTACACCTTC
.	.	TRBV7-3	TRBJ2-3	CASSSRGGGETDTQYF	TGTGCCAGCAGCTCCCGTGGGGGGGGCGAGACAGATACGCAGTATTTT
.	.	TRBV5-1	TRBJ2-7	CASSLAIGPTLYEQYF	TGCGCCAGCAGCTTGGCGATTGGGCCAACCCTCTACGAGCAGTACTTC
.	.	TRBV14	TRBJ1-2	CASNAGAIGGYTF	TGTGCCAGCAATGCGGGGGCAATCGGTGGCTACACCTTC
.	.	TRBV11-2	TRBJ2-5	CASSLGQLQETQYF	TGTGCCAGCAGCTTAGGACAGCTCCAAGAGACCCAGTACTTC
.	.	TRBV19	TRBJ2-7	CASSIDRGDTYEQYF	TGTGCCAGTAGTATAGATCGCGGGGATACCTACGAGCAGTACTTC
TRBD1	.	TRBV6-5	TRBJ1-2	CASSYDRGGNGYTF	TGTGCCAGCAGTTACGACAGGGGAGGGAATGGCTACACCTTC
.	.	TRBV4-3	TRBJ2-5	CASSQDWQALQETQYF	TGCGCCAGCAGCCAAGATTGGCAGGCCTTGCAAGAGACCCAGTACTTC
TRBD1	.	TRBV6-1	TRBJ2-1	CAISKQGNNEQFF	TGTGCCATTTCGAAACAGGGGAACAATGAGCAGTTCTTC
TRBD1	.	TRBV11-2	TRBJ1-3	CASSLGPTGGLPGNTIYF	TGTGCCAGCAGCTTAGGACCTACAGGGGGCCTACCTGGAAACACCATATATTTT
.	few	TRBV19	TRBJ1-5	CASSIGSGGGYQPQHF	TGTGCCAGTAGTATAGGGTCGGGGGGCGGGTATCAGCCCCAGCATTTT
.	.	TRBV7-2	TRBJ2-5	CASSLAGAGETQYF	TGTGCCAGCAGCTTAGCGGGAGCGGGAGAGACCCAGTACTTC
.	few	TRBV7-2	TRBJ1-5	CASSLYGGTVRGSNQPQHF	TGTGCCAGCAGCTTATATGGGGGGACCGTAAGGGGAAGCAATCAGCCCCAGCATTTT
.	.	TRBV7-3	TRBJ2-2	CASSSLSGELFF	TGTGCCAGCAGCTCTCTCTCCGGGGAGCTGTTTTTT
TRBD2	.	TRBV28	TRBJ2-4	CASSPTGLAGKNIQYF	TGTGCCAGCAGCCCCACGGGACTAGCGGGAAAAAACATTCAGTACTTC